The following is a T cell receptor beta chain sequence with its context. Assay: immunoSEQ multiplex PCR; the TCRdb copy retains only in-frame clones and omits some. The data hold 150,000 to 200,000 clones, with 91% observed a single time. The CDR3 loop spans 14 amino acids. CDR1 and CDR2 from the germline V gene are SGHTA and FQGNSA. V was pared by 1 base and J by 8 bases, with 4 bases of the junction left unmatched. These data come from a study of control samples from healthy donors and cancer patients. Sequencing was carried out using blood. The chain recombines TRBV7-2 with TRBJ1-2, with 10 bases lining up with TRBD1. The sequence was obtained from a woman in her twenties or thirties in good health. CDR3 amino acids: CASSLGQGAGGYTF. The CDR3 bases are TGTGCCAGCAGCTTAGGACAGGGGGCGGGAGGCTACACCTTC.